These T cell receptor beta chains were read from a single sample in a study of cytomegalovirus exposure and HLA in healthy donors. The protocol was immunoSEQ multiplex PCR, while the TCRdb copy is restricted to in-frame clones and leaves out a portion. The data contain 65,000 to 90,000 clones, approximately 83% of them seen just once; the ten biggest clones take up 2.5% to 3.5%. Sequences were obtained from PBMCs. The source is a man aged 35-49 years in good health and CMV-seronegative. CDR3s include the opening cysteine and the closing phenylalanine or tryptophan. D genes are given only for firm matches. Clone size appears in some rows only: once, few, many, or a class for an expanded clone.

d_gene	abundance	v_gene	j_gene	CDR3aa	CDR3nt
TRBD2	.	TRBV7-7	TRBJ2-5	CASSSRLAGGRETQYF	TGTGCCAGCAGCTCCCGGCTAGCGGGGGGGCGGGAGACCCAGTACTTC
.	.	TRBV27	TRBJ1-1	CASSFRNTEAFF	TGTGCCAGCAGTTTCAGGAACACTGAAGCTTTCTTT
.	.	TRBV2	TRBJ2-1	CASGGPSGEQFF	TGTGCCAGTGGGGGGCCTAGCGGTGAGCAGTTCTTC
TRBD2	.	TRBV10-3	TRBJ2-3	CAISESNMRGSTDTQYF	TGTGCCATCAGTGAGTCGAATATGCGGGGGAGCACAGATACGCAGTATTTT
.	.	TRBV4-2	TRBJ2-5	CASSQAAVQETQYF	TGTGCCAGCAGCCAAGCAGCGGTCCAAGAGACCCAGTACTTC
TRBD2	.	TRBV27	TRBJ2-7	CASSLRGARGYEQYF	TGTGCCAGCAGTTTAAGAGGGGCGCGGGGGTACGAGCAGTACTTC
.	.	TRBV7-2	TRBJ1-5	CASSLELIQGYSNQPQHF	TGTGCCAGCAGCTTAGAACTTATACAGGGTTATAGCAATCAGCCCCAGCATTTT
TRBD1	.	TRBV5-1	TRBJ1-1	CASSFTGQGTEAFF	TGCGCCAGCAGCTTTACGGGACAGGGCACTGAAGCTTTCTTT
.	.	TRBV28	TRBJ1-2	CASSVPGYGYTF	TGTGCCAGCAGCGTCCCAGGTTATGGCTACACCTTC
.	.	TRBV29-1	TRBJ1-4	CSVRQVLNEKLFF	TGCAGCGTCCGACAGGTATTAAATGAAAAACTGTTTTTT
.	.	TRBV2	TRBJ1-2	CASSAATDTDGYTF	TGTGCCAGCAGTGCGGCGACAGACACGGATGGCTACACCTTC
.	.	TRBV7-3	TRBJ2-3	CASSFTTGGDTQYF	TGTGCCAGCAGCTTTACCACAGGAGGGGATACGCAGTATTTT
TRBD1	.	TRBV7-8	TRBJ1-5	CASSFNKGAGQPQHF	TGTGCCAGCAGCTTCAATAAGGGGGCGGGTCAGCCCCAGCATTTT
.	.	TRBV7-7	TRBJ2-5	CASSDRIQETQYF	TGTGCCAGCAGCGACAGGATCCAAGAGACCCAGTACTTC
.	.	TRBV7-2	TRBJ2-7	CASSSLGGDSYEQYF	TGTGCCAGCAGCTCTTTAGGGGGGGATAGCTACGAGCAGTACTTC
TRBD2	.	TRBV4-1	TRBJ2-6	CASSQVGLAGTYSGANVLTF	TGCGCCAGCAGCCAAGTAGGGCTAGCGGGGACCTACTCTGGGGCCAACGTCCTGACTTTC
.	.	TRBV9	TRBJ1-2	CASSVPLGGGYTF	TGTGCCAGCAGCGTTCCCTTAGGCGGCGGCTACACCTTC
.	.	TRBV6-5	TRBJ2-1	CASCGSNEQFF	TGTGCCAGTTGCGGGTCCAATGAGCAGTTCTTC
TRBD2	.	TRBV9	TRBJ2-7	CASSGLAGGYEQYF	TGTGCCAGCAGCGGTCTAGCGGGGGGCTACGAGCAGTACTTC
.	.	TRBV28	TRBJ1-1	CASSFKVGEERREAFF	TGTGCCAGCAGTTTTAAGGTTGGGGAGGAGCGAAGGGAAGCTTTCTTT
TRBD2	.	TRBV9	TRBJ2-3	CASSLAGVTSTDTQYF	TGTGCCAGCAGCCTAGCGGGGGTGACTAGCACAGATACGCAGTATTTT
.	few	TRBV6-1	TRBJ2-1	CASSERGRNEQFF	TGTGCCAGCAGTGAACGAGGGAGGAATGAGCAGTTCTTC
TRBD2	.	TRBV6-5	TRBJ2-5	CASSRLAGGQETQYF	TGTGCCAGCAGCCGACTAGCGGGGGGGCAAGAGACCCAGTACTTC
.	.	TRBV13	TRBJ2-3	CASSLGPRPGTDTQYF	TGTGCCAGCAGCTTAGGTCCTAGACCCGGCACAGATACGCAGTATTTT
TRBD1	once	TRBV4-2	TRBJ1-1	CASSQGQGVWVAFF	TGTGCCAGCAGCCAAGGACAGGGGGTATGGGTAGCTTTCTTT
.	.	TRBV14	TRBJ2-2	CASSQVGGRSGELFF	TGTGCCAGCAGCCAAGTGGGGGGGCGAAGCGGGGAGCTGTTTTTT
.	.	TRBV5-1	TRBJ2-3	CASSLGTGTDTQYF	TGCGCCAGCAGCTTGGGGACTGGTACAGATACGCAGTATTTT
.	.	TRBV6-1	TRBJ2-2	CASSRGNTGELFF	TGTGCCAGCAGTAGAGGGAACACCGGGGAGCTGTTTTTT
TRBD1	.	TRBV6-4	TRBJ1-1	CASSVGTGENTEAFF	TGTGCCAGCAGTGTGGGGACAGGGGAGAACACTGAAGCTTTCTTT
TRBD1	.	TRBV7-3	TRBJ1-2	CASSAGTGYGYTF	TGTGCCAGCAGCGCCGGGACAGGCTATGGCTACACCTTC